The clone carrying this T cell receptor (beta chain) was found a few times. CDR3 length equals 16 residues. The ends lost 2 bases at V and 5 bases at J; junction bases unmatched: 10. From germline, CDR1 is SGHVS and CDR2 FNYEAQ. The source of the sample is a study of identical twins. MiXCR was run by TCRdb on the 5' RACE reads, yielding one entry per CDR3 protein. In the table there are roughly 690,000 distinct CDR3 sequences, approximately 6% of which are singletons. The gene calls are TRBV7-6 and TRBJ2-7; TRBD2 aligns across 9 bases. The receptor was isolated from a man younger than 35 in good health. The sequencing sample was made of naive T cells sorted from blood. The CDR3: CASSLLGREGHNEQYF. CDR3 nucleotide sequence: TGTGCCAGCAGCTTATTGGGGCGGGAGGGCCACAACGAGCAGTACTTC.